What follows is one T cell receptor beta chain and its context. What it binds is not known. The data are from a study of monozygotic twins with inflammatory bowel disease. Study-wide findings and caveats: Support was lacking for any single strong IBD-associated signal or clonotype.

The germline V gene has CDR1 SQVTM and CDR2 ANQGSEA. The CDR3 extends over 11 amino acids. The template was total RNA from whole blood, with no T cell sorting. Both the TCRalpha cDNA and the TCRbeta cDNA were taken through two nested PCRs, lasting 16 and 9 cycles. TCRdb reanalyzed the 5' RACE reads, giving one entry per CDR3 protein sequence and no DNA. Recorded here are some 210,000 distinct CDR3 sequences; the top ten clones represent less than 2%. The chain combines TRBV29-1 with TRBJ2-5. Sequenced input: blood. The clonotype originates from a human donor with ulcerative colitis or Crohn's disease, or a healthy co-twin of an affected twin (not recorded which). CDR3: CSVGGGETQYF.